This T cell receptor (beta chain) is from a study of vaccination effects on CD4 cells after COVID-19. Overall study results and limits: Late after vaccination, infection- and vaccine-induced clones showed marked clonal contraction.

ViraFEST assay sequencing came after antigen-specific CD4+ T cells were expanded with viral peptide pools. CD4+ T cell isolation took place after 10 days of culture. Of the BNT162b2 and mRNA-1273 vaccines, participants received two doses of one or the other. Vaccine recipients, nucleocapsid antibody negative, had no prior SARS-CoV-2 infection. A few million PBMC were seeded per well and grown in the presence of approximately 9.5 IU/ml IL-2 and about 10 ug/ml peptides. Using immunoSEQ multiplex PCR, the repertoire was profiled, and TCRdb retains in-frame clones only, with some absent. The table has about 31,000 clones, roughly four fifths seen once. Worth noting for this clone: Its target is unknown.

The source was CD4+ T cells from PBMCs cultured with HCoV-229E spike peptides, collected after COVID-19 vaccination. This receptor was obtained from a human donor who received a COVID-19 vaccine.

Here the CDR3 DNA reads TGTGCCAGCAGTGATAGCTATGGCTACACCTTC. Translation: CASSDSYGYTF. The J gene is TRBJ1-2, the V gene TRBV27; D is ambiguous. Germline assignment: CDR1 MNHEY and CDR2 SMNVEV (reference sequence). The CDR3 sequence is 11 residues long. Trimming took off 5 bases at V and 4 bases at J, with 5 bases between the two ends.